This TCR beta chain is drawn from a study of cytomegalovirus exposure and HLA in healthy donors. V dropped 4 bases and J dropped 4; count of bases not matched to a gene: 6. This CDR3 comprises 16 residues. The germline gives CDR1 SGHVS, CDR2 FNYEAQ. PCR used 60 Vbeta primers and 13 Jbeta primers. Original methodology: In a later analysis, the count reached about 75 million unique TCR beta chains, with about 9.9 million shared. Clones were sequenced by immunoSEQ multiplex PCR, and TCRdb holds only the in-frame ones, with some missing. V and J calls and clone size are copied from that table; D and trimming were computed from the DNA. The table includes about 160,000 clones, more than 65% detected once. As to this clone: What it recognizes is unknown.

Study results and limitations: Available immune exposure information was restricted to CMV serostatus only.

Sampled while nominally healthy, donors likely had unrecorded immune exposures. J is TRBJ2-3 and V is TRBV7-6, with 12 positions matching TRBD2. Sequenced input: PBMCs. This TCR came from a man aged 25-45 years in good health and CMV-seronegative. CDR3: CASSSRASGGADTQYF. The CDR3 DNA reads as TGTGCCAGCAGCTCCCGGGCTAGCGGGGGGGCAGATACGCAGTATTTT.